This T cell receptor (beta chain) was sequenced for a study of blood T cell repertoires in COVID-19. Looked up from germline, CDR1 is MNHEY and CDR2 is SVGAGI. V lost 6 bases and J 5 bases, leaving 5 bases between the germline ends. This CDR3 is 11 amino acids long. In the original analysis: Reference gene primer amplification gave nucleated cell count estimates. Generated by immunoSEQ multiplex PCR, the TCRdb table keeps only in-frame clones and is missing some. V and J calls and clone size are given by that table; D and trimming were obtained from the DNA. This sample has about 140,000 clones, with just under 80% found just once.

Input material: peripheral blood. The rearrangement joins TRBV6-5 to TRBJ1-5; D gene unclear. The source of this sequence is a woman aged 60-70 years with acute or convalescent COVID-19. The CDR3 protein is CASREYQPQHF. The CDR3 DNA reads TGTGCCAGCAGGGAGTATCAGCCCCAGCATTTT.